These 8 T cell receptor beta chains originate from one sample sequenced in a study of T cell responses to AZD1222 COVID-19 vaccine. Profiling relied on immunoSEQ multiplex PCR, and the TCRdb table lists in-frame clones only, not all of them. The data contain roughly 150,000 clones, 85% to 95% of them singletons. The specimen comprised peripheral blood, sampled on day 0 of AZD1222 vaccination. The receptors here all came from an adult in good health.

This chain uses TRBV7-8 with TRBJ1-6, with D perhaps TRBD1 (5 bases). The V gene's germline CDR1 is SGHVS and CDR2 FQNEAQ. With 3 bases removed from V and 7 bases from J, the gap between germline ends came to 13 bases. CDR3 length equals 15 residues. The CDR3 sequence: CASSFPGRINSPLHF. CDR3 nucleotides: TGTGCCAGCAGCTTTCCGGGGCGCATCAATTCACCCCTCCACTTT.

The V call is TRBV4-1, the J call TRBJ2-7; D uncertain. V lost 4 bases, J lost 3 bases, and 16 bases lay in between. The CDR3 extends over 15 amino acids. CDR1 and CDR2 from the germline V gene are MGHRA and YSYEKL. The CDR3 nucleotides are TGCGCCAGCAGCCCTCTACTCTCAGGAATCTACGAGCAGTACTTC. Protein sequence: CASSPLLSGIYEQYF.

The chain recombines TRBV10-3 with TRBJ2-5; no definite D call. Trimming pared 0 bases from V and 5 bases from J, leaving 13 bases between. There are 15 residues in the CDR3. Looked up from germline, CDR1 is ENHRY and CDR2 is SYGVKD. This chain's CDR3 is CAISESGQPQETQYF. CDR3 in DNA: TGTGCCATCAGTGAGTCGGGTCAGCCCCAGGAGACCCAGTACTTC.

The CDR3, as DNA: TGCGCCAGCAGCCAGGGGGAGACAGCCTCCTACGAGCAGTACTTC. As protein: CASSQGETASYEQYF. This sequence joins TRBV4-1 and TRBJ2-7, with D tentatively TRBD1 or TRBD2 (5 bases each). Between the trimmed V and J ends, which lost 3 bases and 0 bases, there was a span of 12 bases. The CDR3 loop spans 15 amino acids. CDR1 and CDR2 (germline): MGHRA, YSYEKL.

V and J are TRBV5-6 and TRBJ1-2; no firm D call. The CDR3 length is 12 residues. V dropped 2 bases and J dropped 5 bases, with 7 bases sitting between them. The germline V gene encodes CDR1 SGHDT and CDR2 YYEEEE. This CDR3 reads CASSLGQYGYTF. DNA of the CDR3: TGTGCCAGCAGCTTAGGTCAGTATGGCTACACCTTC.

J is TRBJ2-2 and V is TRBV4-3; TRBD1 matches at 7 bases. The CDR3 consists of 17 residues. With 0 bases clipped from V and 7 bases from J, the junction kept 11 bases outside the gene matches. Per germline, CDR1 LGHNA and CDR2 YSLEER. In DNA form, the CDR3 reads TGCGCCAGCAGCCAAGATGGGGTTGGACAGGCGAGCGGGGAGCTGTTTTTT. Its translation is CASSQDGVGQASGELFF.

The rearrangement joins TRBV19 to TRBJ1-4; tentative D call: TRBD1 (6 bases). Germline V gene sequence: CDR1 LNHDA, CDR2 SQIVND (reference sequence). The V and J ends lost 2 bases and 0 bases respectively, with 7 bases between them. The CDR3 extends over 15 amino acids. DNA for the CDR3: TGTGCCAGTAGTATACAGGGGACAACTAATGAAAAACTGTTTTTT. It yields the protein CASSIQGTTNEKLFF.

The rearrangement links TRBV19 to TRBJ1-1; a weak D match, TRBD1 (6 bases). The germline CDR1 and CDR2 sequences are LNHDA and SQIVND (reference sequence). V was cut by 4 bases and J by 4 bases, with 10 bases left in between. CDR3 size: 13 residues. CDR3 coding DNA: TGTGCCAGTAGTACTACAGGGAGCACTGAAGCTTTCTTT. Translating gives CASSTTGSTEAFF.